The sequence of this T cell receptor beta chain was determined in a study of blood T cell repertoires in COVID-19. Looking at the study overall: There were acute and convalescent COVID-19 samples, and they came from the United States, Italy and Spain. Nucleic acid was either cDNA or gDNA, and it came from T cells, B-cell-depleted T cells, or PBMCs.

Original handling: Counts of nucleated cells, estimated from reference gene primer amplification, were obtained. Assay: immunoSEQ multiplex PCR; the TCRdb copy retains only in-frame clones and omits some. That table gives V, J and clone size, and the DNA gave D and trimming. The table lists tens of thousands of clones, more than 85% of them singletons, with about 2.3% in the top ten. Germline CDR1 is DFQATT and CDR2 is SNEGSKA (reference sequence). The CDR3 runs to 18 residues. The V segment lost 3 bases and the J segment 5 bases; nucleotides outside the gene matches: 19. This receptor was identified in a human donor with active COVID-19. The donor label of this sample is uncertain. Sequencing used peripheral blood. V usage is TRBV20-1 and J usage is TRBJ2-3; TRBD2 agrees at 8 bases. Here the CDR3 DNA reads TGCAGTGCTAGTGGGGGAGCGGGGGCGTTCCTGGGAGGAGATACGCAGTATTTT. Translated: CSASGGAGAFLGGDTQYF.